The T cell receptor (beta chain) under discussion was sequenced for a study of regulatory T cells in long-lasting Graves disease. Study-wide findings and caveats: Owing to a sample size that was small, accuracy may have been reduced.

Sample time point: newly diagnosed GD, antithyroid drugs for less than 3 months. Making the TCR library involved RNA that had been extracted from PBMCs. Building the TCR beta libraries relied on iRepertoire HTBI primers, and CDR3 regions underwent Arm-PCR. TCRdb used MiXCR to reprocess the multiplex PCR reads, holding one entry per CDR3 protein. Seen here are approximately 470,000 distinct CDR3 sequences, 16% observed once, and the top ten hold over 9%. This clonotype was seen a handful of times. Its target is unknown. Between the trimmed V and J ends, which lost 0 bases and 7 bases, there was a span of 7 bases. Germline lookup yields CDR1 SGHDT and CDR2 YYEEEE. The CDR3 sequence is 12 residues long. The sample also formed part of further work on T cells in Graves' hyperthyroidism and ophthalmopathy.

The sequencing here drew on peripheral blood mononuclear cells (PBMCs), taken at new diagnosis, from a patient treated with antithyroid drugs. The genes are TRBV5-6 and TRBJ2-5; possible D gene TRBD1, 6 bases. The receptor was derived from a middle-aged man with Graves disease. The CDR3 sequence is CASSLEGGTQYF. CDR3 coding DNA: TGTGCCAGCAGCTTGGAAGGGGGGACCCAGTACTTC. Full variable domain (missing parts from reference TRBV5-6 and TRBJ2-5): DAGVTQSPTHLIKTRGQQVTLRCSPKSGHDTVSWYQQALGQGPQFIFQYYEEEERQRGNFPDRFSGHQFPNYSSELNVNALLLGDSALYLCASSLEGGTQYFGPGTRLLVL.